The 21 T cell receptor beta chains presented below share a single source sample, sequenced in a study of T cells in Graves' hyperthyroidism and ophthalmopathy. Amplified regions were TCR beta CDR3 sequences from RNA transcripts. The study used the HTBI primer set for a first-round RT-PCR of the TCR CDR3. TCRdb re-analysed the multiplex PCR reads in MiXCR, keeping a single row per CDR3 protein. The table has a few hundred thousand distinct CDR3 sequences, 13% to 15% seen once. Input material: blood. The receptors shown here come from a woman aged 40 to 50 with Graves' hyperthyroidism.

This clonotype was recorded at least ten times. The rearrangement uses TRBV11-2 and TRBJ1-2, with a possible D match to TRBD1 (6 bases). Germline CDR1 is SGHAT and CDR2 is FQNNGV. There are 18 residues in the CDR3. The V gene lost 5 bases and the J gene lost 5 bases, with 27 bases spanning the gap. The chain's CDR3 is CASSQYVPPGQRGYGYTF. The CDR3 nucleotides read TGTGCCAGCAGCCAGTACGTCCCCCCCGGACAGCGGGGGTATGGCTACACCTTC.

The CDR3 loop is CASSLRGTQFF. DNA of the CDR3: TGTGCCAGCAGTTTAAGGGGTACTCAGTTCTTC. The chain joins TRBV27 to TRBJ2-1; D is possibly TRBD1 (5 bases). The CDR3 consists of 11 residues. Germline loops: CDR1 MNHEY, CDR2 SMNVEV (reference sequence). V shed 2 bases and J shed 13 bases, with 9 bases lying between them.

This clonotype turned up a few times. The chain employs TRBV10-3 and TRBJ2-1, with TRBD1 identical over 9 bases. This CDR3 is 15 amino acids long. CDR1 ENHRY and CDR2 SYGVKD come from the germline V gene. J lost 6 bases, V lost 3 bases, and 6 bases had no gene match. The CDR3 here is CAISEQGAGGNEQFF. The CDR3, as DNA: TGTGCCATCAGTGAACAGGGGGCCGGAGGCAATGAGCAGTTCTTC.

As to this clonotype: A much larger clone differs from this one at a single base, so this may be a read error. V is TRBV29-1 and J is TRBJ1-1; D call uncertain. This CDR3 spans 13 amino acids. Deletions cut 7 bases from V and 0 bases from J, with 12 bases between. Germline CDR1 reads SQVTM; CDR2 reads ANQGSEA. In DNA form, the CDR3 reads TGCAGCGCTGATGAGGGAATGAACACTGAAGCTTTCTTT. Translating it yields CSADEGMNTEAFF. Filled out from reference TRBV29-1 and TRBJ1-1, the complete variable domain reads SAVISQKPSRDICQRGTSLTIQCQVDSQVTMMFWYRQQPGQSLTLIATANQGSEATYESGFVIDKFPISRPNLTFSTLTVSNMSPEDSSIYLCSADEGMNTEAFFGQGTRLTVV.

This clonotype was seen repeatedly, ten times or more. The J gene is TRBJ2-2, the V gene TRBV2; 10 bases line up with TRBD2. V shed 6 bases and J 8 bases; nucleotides not matched to a gene: 9. There are 15 residues in the CDR3. From germline, CDR1 is SNHLY and CDR2 FYNNEI. CDR3 loop: CASSHQELAGGELFF. The CDR3 nucleotides read TGTGCCAGCAGCCATCAGGAACTAGCGGGAGGGGAGCTGTTTTTT.

This clonotype was observed at least ten times. The chain carries TRBV7-9 and TRBJ2-7, with TRBD1 matching 8 bases. Germline V lookup: CDR1 SEHNR, CDR2 FQNEAQ (reference sequence). The length of the CDR3 is 14 residues. J gave up 4 bases and V 4 bases, and 6 bases lay outside the gene matches. CDR3 coding DNA: TGTGCCAGCAGCTCCGTGACAGGGGATTACGAGCAGTACTTC. Amino acids: CASSSVTGDYEQYF.

Ten or more counts support this clonotype. This rearrangement joins TRBV28 to TRBJ1-5; tentatively, D is TRBD1 (5 bases). The CDR3 has 13 residues. The germline CDR1 and CDR2 sequences are MDHEN and SYDVKM. Trimming cost V 8 bases and J 6 bases, with 14 bases left between them. CDR3 amino acids: CASASQGFQPQHF. The CDR3 DNA sequence: TGTGCCAGCGCATCGCAGGGTTTTCAGCCCCAGCATTTT.

This clonotype was seen ten or more times. The rearrangement uses TRBV7-2 and TRBJ2-7, with D perhaps being TRBD1 or TRBD2 (6 bases each). The CDR3 runs 13 residues. Germline loops: CDR1 SGHTA, CDR2 FQGNSA. Deletions cut 1 base from V and 3 bases from J, with 7 bases between. The DNA of the CDR3 is TGTGCCAGCAGCTTAGAGGGGGGCTACGAGCAGTACTTC. Translated, it gives CASSLEGGYEQYF.

This clonotype was recorded at least ten times. The chain has TRBV19 and TRBJ2-1; D unclear. There are 18 residues in the CDR3. Germline assignment: CDR1 LNHDA and CDR2 SQIVND (reference sequence). The ends were cut back, 6 bases at V and 9 bases at J, with 30 bases in the middle. The CDR3, as DNA: TGTGCCAGTAGCATAAAGCATACCGGGCCACCAAAGACTGTTGAGCAGTTCTTC. Its translation: CASSIKHTGPPKTVEQFF.

This chain links TRBV20-1 with TRBJ2-7; D remains ambiguous. Germline V CDR1 and CDR2: DFQATT, SNEGSKA (reference sequence). The CDR3 spans 11 residues. Trimming took off 5 bases at V and 3 bases at J, with 8 bases between the two ends. CDR3 protein: CSAPSGYEQYF. The CDR3 nucleotides read TGCAGTGCTCCCTCAGGCTACGAGCAGTACTTC.

This clonotype was picked up one time. The gene calls are TRBV9 and TRBJ2-3, with TRBD2 matching 11 bases. Germline values: CDR1 SGDLS, CDR2 YYNGEE. This CDR3 contains 17 residues. After removal of 1 base from V and 0 bases from J, the junction contained 4 bases not matched to a gene. The DNA of the CDR3 is TGTGCCAGCAGCGTATCCGGGACTAGCGGTAGCACAGATACGCAGTATTTT. It yields the protein CASSVSGTSGSTDTQYF.

This clonotype was recorded at least ten times. The chain couples TRBV20-1 to TRBJ2-5, with TRBD1 identical over 12 bases. This CDR3 region has 14 residues. Germline CDR1 reads DFQATT; CDR2 reads SNEGSKA (reference sequence). The CDR3 spells CSRRPGTGGTTQYF. The CDR3 region has the DNA TGCAGCCGAAGACCGGGGACAGGGGGCACGACCCAGTACTTC.

This clonotype occurred many times. This chain joins TRBV12-3 or TRBV12-4 and TRBJ2-5, with 10 bases matching TRBD1. V gave up 6 bases and J gave up 5 bases; unmatched junction bases: 6. CDR3 length: 14 amino acids. The chain's CDR3 is CASRTGQGSETQYF. In nucleotides, the CDR3 is TGTGCCAGCAGAACGGGACAGGGGAGCGAGACCCAGTACTTC.

This clonotype was counted once. V usage is TRBV28 and J usage is TRBJ1-4; tentative D call: TRBD1 (5 bases). Per germline, CDR1 MDHEN and CDR2 SYDVKM. CDR3 length: 15 amino acids. V lost 5 bases, J lost 10 bases, and 20 bases lay in between. DNA for the CDR3: TGTGCCAGCAGTCTCCCCCTTGGGGGGGGGGGAAAACTGTTTTTT. Its protein is CASSLPLGGGGKLFF.

The V and J genes are TRBV4-1 and TRBJ1-1; D gene uncertain. Per germline, CDR1 MGHRA and CDR2 YSYEKL. The CDR3 spans 15 residues. Between the trimmed V and J ends, which lost 1 base and 1 base, there was a span of 10 bases. CDR3 DNA: TGCGCCAGCAGCCAAGTCTTCCCCTCGAACACTGAAGCTTTCTTT. Amino acids: CASSQVFPSNTEAFF.

At least ten counts were recorded for this clonotype. This sequence joins TRBV7-3 and TRBJ1-1; 8 nucleotides match TRBD1. CDR3 length equals 15 residues. Germline V gene lookup returns CDR1 SGHTA and CDR2 FQGTGA. Trimming removed 5 bases from V and 3 bases from J; junction bases left unmatched: 8. The CDR3 here is CASSRGQGGDTEAFF. In DNA form, the CDR3 reads TGTGCCAGCAGCCGCGGACAGGGAGGGGACACTGAAGCTTTCTTT.

V is TRBV28 and J is TRBJ2-2; 8 bases agree with TRBD2. V lost 6 bases and J lost 6; bases outside the gene matches: 6. The germline CDR1 and CDR2 sequences are MDHEN and SYDVKM. This CDR3 region has 14 residues. The CDR3 coding sequence is TGTGCCAGCAGAAGCGGGAGTGGAGCCGGGGAGCTGTTTTTT. It translates to CASRSGSGAGELFF.

The table lists this clonotype with a few counts. The rearrangement uses TRBV19 and TRBJ1-5, with TRBD1 as a possible D gene (5 bases). The CDR3 has 13 residues. Germline loops: CDR1 LNHDA, CDR2 SQIVND (reference sequence). The CDR3 nucleotides are TGTGTACTGCATAGGGGCGGCAATCAGCCCCAGCATTTT. This codes for CVLHRGGNQPQHF.

Comments on this clonotype: A much larger clone is a single base away; this may be a read error. The gene calls are TRBV13 and TRBJ2-6; D could derive from TRBD1 or TRBD2 (5 bases each). The CDR3 has 18 residues. Trimming shortened V by 0 bases and J by 5 bases, and 17 bases separated the two germline ends. Germline CDR1 PRHDT, CDR2 FYEKMQ (reference sequence). CDR3 sequence (DNA): TGTGCCAGCAGCTTAGGTGCAGGGAGAAATTCTTGGGCCAACGTCCTGACTTTC. It is translated as CASSLGAGRNSWANVLTF.

This clonotype has at least ten counts. V and J are TRBV29-1 and TRBJ1-1; TRBD1 is a possible D gene (6 bases). Trimming removed 3 bases at V and 2 bases at J, with 10 bases between. Germline-derived CDR1 and CDR2 are SQVTM and ANQGSEA. The CDR3 length is 13 residues. Here the CDR3 DNA reads TGCAGCGTTGACAGGACAGAAAACACTGAAGCTTTCTTT. This codes for CSVDRTENTEAFF.

This clonotype was seen at least ten times. The chain links TRBV6-5 to TRBJ1-1, with D unresolved. V lost 2 bases, J lost 5 bases, and 12 bases lay in between. CDR1 is MNHEY, CDR2 SVGAGI, per germline. The CDR3 covers 14 residues. CDR3 region: CASSYARRETEAFF. In DNA, the CDR3 is TGTGCCAGCAGTTACGCACGGAGAGAGACTGAAGCTTTCTTT.